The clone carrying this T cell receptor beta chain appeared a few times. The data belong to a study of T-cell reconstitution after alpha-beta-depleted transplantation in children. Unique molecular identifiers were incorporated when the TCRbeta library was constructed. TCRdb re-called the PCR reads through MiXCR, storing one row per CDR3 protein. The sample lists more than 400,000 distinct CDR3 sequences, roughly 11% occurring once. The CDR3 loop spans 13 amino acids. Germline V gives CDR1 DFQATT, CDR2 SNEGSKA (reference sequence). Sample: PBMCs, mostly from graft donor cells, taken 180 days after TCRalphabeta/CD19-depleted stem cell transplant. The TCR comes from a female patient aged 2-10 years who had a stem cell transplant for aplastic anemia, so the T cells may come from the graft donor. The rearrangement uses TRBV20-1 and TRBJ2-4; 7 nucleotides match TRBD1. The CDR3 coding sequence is TGCAGCGCACGCGACAGGGCGGAAGACATTCAGTACTTC. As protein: CSARDRAEDIQYF.